This T cell receptor beta chain was profiled in a study of shared clonotypes between healthy human individuals. Turning to the study itself: A donor's plate count was three for CD4 naive and three for CD4 memory; CD8 naive had two and CD8 memory one. Study observations and caveats: The genetic and exposure-history diversity represented was limited by few donors.

As to this clone: No antigen is known for it.

Each subset's genomic DNA was shared equally among a number of immunoSEQ plates. DNA at around 210 ng, about 30,000 T cell genomes, went into sorted-subset replicate PCRs. The assay was immunoSEQ multiplex PCR, and TCRdb's table has in-frame clones only and misses some. The sample has roughly 2.5 million clones, more than 90% seen once. The receptor was derived from a young man in good health. Sequenced: naive CD4+ T cells sorted from blood. The subset was: CD45RA+ positively selected.

CDR3 region: CASRRTGEGAFF. The CDR3, as DNA: TGCGCCAGCAGACGGACAGGGGAAGGGGCTTTCTTT. The J gene is TRBJ1-1, the V gene TRBV23-1; 9 bases align to TRBD1. TRBV23-1 is sorted into the ORF group, with uncertain function. The trim removed 6 bases at V and 11 bases at J, leaving 7 bases unmatched. This CDR3 region has 12 residues.